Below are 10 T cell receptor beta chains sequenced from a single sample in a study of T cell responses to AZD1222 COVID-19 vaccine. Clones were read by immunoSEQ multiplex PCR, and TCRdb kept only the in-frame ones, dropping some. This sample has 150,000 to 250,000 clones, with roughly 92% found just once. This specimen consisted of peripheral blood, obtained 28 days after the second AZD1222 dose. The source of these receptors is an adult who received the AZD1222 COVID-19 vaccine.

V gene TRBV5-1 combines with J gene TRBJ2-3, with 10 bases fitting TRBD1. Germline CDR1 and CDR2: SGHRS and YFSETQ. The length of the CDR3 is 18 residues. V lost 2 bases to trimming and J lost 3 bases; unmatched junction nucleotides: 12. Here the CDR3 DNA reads TGCGCCAGCAGCTTCCGTGCCCTCGGGACAGGGGCGACAGATACGCAGTATTTT. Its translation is CASSFRALGTGATDTQYF.

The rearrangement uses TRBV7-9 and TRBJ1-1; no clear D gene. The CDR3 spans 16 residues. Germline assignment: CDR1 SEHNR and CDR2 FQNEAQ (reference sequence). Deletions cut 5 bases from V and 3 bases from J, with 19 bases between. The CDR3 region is CASSLSGGRSHTEAFF. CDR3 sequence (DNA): TGTGCCAGCAGCCTCTCGGGTGGTAGGAGCCACACTGAAGCTTTCTTT.

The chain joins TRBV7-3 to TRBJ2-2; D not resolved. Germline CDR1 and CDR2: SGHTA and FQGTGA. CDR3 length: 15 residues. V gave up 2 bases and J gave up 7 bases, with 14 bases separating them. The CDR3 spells CASSLESSLGGELFF. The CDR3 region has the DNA TGTGCCAGCAGCTTAGAGAGTAGTTTGGGCGGGGAGCTGTTTTTT.

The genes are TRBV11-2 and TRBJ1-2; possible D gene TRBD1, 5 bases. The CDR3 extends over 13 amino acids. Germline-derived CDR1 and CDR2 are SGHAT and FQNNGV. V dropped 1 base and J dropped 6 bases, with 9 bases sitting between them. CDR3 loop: CASSLGGSDGYTF. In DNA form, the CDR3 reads TGTGCCAGCAGCTTAGGGGGCTCGGATGGCTACACCTTC.

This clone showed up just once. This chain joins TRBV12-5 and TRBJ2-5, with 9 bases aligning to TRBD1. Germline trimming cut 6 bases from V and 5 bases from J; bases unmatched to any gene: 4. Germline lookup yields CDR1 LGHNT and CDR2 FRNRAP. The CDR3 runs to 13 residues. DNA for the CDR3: TGTGCTAGTGGCCGGGACAGGGTCGAGACCCAGTACTTC. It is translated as CASGRDRVETQYF.

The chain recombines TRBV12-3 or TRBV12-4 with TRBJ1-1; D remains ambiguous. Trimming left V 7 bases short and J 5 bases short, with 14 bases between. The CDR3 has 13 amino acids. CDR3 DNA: TGTGCCAGCACCCCCCTTTCAAGGACTGAAGCTTTCTTT. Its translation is CASTPLSRTEAFF.

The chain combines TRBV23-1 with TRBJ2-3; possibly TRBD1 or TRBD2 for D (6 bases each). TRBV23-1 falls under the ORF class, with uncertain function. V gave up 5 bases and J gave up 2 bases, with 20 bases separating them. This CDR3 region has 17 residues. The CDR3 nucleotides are TGCGCCAGCAGTTCTTACAAGGGGGGCATGCTCACAGATACGCAGTATTTT. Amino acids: CASSSYKGGMLTDTQYF.

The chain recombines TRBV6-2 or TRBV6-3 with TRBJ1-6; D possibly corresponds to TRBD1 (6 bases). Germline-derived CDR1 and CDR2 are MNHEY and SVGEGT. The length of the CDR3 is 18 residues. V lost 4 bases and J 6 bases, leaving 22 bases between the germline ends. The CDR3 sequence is CASSSPSWTVGTNSPLHF. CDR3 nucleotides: TGTGCCAGCAGTTCCCCTTCCTGGACAGTCGGGACTAATTCACCCCTCCACTTT.

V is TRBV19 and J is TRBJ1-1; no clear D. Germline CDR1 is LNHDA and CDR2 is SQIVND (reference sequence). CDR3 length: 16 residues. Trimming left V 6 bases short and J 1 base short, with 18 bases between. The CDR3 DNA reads TGTGCCAGTAGGCCACCCGGATTCGGTGCGAACACTGAAGCTTTCTTT. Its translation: CASRPPGFGANTEAFF.

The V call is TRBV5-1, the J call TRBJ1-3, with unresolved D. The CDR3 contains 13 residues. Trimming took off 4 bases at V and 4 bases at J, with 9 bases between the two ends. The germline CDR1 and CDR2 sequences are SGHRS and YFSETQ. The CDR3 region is CASSPYGGNTIYF. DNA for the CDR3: TGCGCCAGCAGCCCCTACGGGGGAAACACCATATATTTT.